Presented here are 10 T cell receptor beta chains from one specimen sequenced in a study of shared T cell receptors in the human thymus. Sequencing was performed with immunoSEQ multiplex PCR; in TCRdb, only in-frame clones are kept and a portion is missing. Of about 400,000 clones in the sample, just under 95% were seen once. Material: thymocytes. These receptors were collected from a human donor.

The chain employs TRBV7-2 and TRBJ2-3; D might be TRBD2 (5 bases). CDR3 size: 16 residues. Germline V gene sequence: CDR1 SGHTA, CDR2 FQGNSA. V lost 4 bases and J 5 bases, leaving 19 bases between the germline ends. For the CDR3, the DNA is TGTGCCAGCAGCTCCGAAGCCGGGGAGCCGGGAGATACGCAGTATTTT. It is translated as CASSSEAGEPGDTQYF.

This chain uses TRBV5-7 with TRBJ1-5; the D is unclear. TRBV5-7 carries the ORF label, with uncertain function. V lost 4 bases to trimming and J lost 3 bases, with 14 bases between them. CDR3 length equals 15 residues. CDR3 bases: TGTGCCAGCAGCCCCGGAAGTAATTCCAATCAGCCCCAGCATTTT. Amino acid sequence: CASSPGSNSNQPQHF.

This chain joins TRBV5-6 and TRBJ1-4, with a weak D call TRBD1 (6 bases). V lost 1 base, J lost 8 bases, and 12 bases lay in between. Germline V CDR1 and CDR2: SGHDT, YYEEEE. The CDR3 has 14 amino acids. CDR3 amino acids: CASSLRGGTEKLFF. The DNA for the CDR3 is TGTGCCAGCAGCTTGCGAGGGGGTACGGAAAAACTGTTTTTT.

The chain links TRBV29-1 to TRBJ2-1; 11 bases are a match to TRBD2. Per the germline V gene, CDR1 is SQVTM and CDR2 is ANQGSEA. The CDR3 contains 14 residues. The junction had 5 bases not matched to a gene; V was cut back by 6 bases and J by 4 bases. CDR3: CSVPGTSGYNEQFF. CDR3 coding DNA: TGCAGCGTCCCCGGGACTAGCGGTTACAATGAGCAGTTCTTC.

V and J are TRBV28 and TRBJ2-7; TRBD2 matches at 11 bases. The CDR3 is made up of 15 amino acids. With 8 bases clipped from V and 4 bases from J, the junction kept 10 bases outside the gene matches. From germline, CDR1 is MDHEN and CDR2 SYDVKM. The CDR3 spells CASALTSGKWYEQYF. CDR3 in DNA: TGTGCCAGCGCCCTGACTAGCGGGAAATGGTACGAGCAGTACTTC.

This rearrangement joins TRBV7-6 to TRBJ2-7; 7 nucleotides agree with TRBD2. The CDR3 extends over 15 amino acids. V dropped 5 bases and J dropped 4; count of bases not matched to a gene: 11. Germline CDR1 SGHVS, CDR2 FNYEAQ. The CDR3 loop is CASSPRDYRSYEQYF. The CDR3 DNA is TGTGCCAGCAGCCCGCGGGACTACAGATCTTACGAGCAGTACTTC.

The chain joins TRBV18 to TRBJ1-2; D unclear. Germline values: CDR1 KGHSH, CDR2 LQKENI. The ends were cut back, 0 bases at V and 2 bases at J, with 7 bases in the middle. This CDR3 comprises 14 residues. CDR3 DNA: TGTGCCAGCTCACCACCGGACGGAAACTATGGCTACACCTTC. Encoded protein: CASSPPDGNYGYTF.

The chain carries TRBV7-9 and TRBJ2-1; 10 positions agree with TRBD1. The CDR3 loop spans 16 amino acids. Germline V gene sequence: CDR1 SEHNR, CDR2 FQNEAQ (reference sequence). The trim removed 3 bases at V and 5 bases at J, leaving 7 bases unmatched. The CDR3 region is CASSFPDRGRDNEQFF. CDR3 nucleotide sequence: TGTGCCAGCAGCTTCCCTGACAGGGGGCGCGACAATGAGCAGTTCTTC.

The J gene is TRBJ1-5, the V gene TRBV10-2, with D maybe TRBD1 (5 bases). V was clipped by 2 bases and J by 7 bases, with 27 bases between them. This CDR3 comprises 19 residues. In germline, CDR1 is WSHSY, CDR2 SAAADI. The CDR3 here is CASSEPTQTGSRAEQPQHF. The CDR3 region has the DNA TGCGCCAGCAGTGAGCCGACCCAAACCGGATCCAGGGCAGAACAGCCCCAGCATTTT.

The V call is TRBV14, the J call TRBJ2-5, with 8 bases aligning to TRBD2. CDR1 SGHDN and CDR2 FVKESK come from the germline V gene. Losses at the gene ends were 4 bases for V and 4 bases for J; bases not matched to a gene: 14. The CDR3 loop spans 17 amino acids. CDR3 DNA: TGTGCCAGCAGCCCCAAGCCCGGGGGGGGCGGCGGAGAGACCCAGTACTTC. Translated, it gives CASSPKPGGGGGETQYF.